The 3 T cell receptor beta chains below all came from one sample that was sequenced in a study of T-cell reconstitution after alpha-beta-depleted transplantation in children. Unique molecular identifiers were incorporated into the prepared TCRbeta library. From the PCR reads, TCRdb called clonotypes with MiXCR, one entry per CDR3 protein. The sample gives approximately 210,000 distinct CDR3 sequences, 14% to 15% of which show up once; approximately 13% is in the top ten. The material sequenced was PBMCs from the stem cell graft donor, taken from the stem cell graft. The receptor source for this set is a human donor who donated a stem cell graft to a child with acute lymphoblastic leukemia.

This clonotype was counted between two and nine times. CDR3 sequence: CASSPGTGELFF. DNA for the CDR3: TGTGCCAGCAGCCCCGGGACAGGGGAGCTGTTTTTT. The rearrangement links TRBV12-3 or TRBV12-4 to TRBJ2-2; the D gene is possibly TRBD1 (6 bases). This CDR3 has 12 amino acids. Trimming removed 6 bases from V and 8 bases from J, with 10 bases in between.

This clonotype was seen repeatedly, ten times or more. V and J are TRBV7-6 and TRBJ2-1; 7 nucleotides align to TRBD2. The CDR3 runs to 15 residues. Germline CDR1 SGHVS, CDR2 FNYEAQ. The V and J ends lost 5 bases and 7 bases, in that order; junction bases with no gene match: 11. The DNA for the CDR3 is TGTGCCAGCAGCGAAGACGGGAGGTGGGGAAATGAGCAGTTCTTC. Protein: CASSEDGRWGNEQFF.

This clonotype was counted many times. This chain uses TRBV5-1 with TRBJ2-5; maybe TRBD1 (5 bases). Trimming removed 2 bases at V and 9 bases at J, with 8 bases between. The CDR3 has 11 residues. Germline CDR1 is SGHRS and CDR2 is YFSETQ. The CDR3 DNA reads TGCGCCAGCAGCTTAATAGGGGCCCAGTACTTC. This translates into CASSLIGAQYF.